The clone carrying this TCR beta chain came up many times. TCRdb re-called the 5' RACE reads with MiXCR, one entry per CDR3 protein. The repertoire holds 45,000 to 65,000 distinct CDR3 sequences, with 6.5% to 9% as singletons. The data originate from a study of CD8 T cells in ankylosing spondylitis. The sequencing sample was made of blood, either unsorted or a sorted T cell fraction (not recorded which). The sequence came from a female donor with ankylosing spondylitis or in good health (not recorded which).

CDR3 in amino acids: CASSLRARGGLNEQYF. The CDR3 DNA reads TGTGCCAGCAGTTTGAGAGCCCGGGGGGGCCTAAACGAGCAGTACTTC. This chain links TRBV12-3 or TRBV12-4 with TRBJ2-7; 8 bases agree with TRBD2. The junction had 12 bases not matched to a gene; V was cut back by 3 bases and J by 5 bases. This CDR3 is 16 amino acids long.